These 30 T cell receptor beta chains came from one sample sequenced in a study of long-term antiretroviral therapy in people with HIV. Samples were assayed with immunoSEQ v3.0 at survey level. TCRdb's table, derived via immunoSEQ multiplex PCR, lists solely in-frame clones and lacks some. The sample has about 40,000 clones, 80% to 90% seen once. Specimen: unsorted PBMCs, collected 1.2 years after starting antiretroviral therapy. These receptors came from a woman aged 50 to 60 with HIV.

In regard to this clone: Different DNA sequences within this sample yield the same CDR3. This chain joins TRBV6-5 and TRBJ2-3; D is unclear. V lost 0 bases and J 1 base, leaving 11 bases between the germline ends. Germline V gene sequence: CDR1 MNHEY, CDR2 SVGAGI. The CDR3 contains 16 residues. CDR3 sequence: CASSYSLRVRTDTQYF. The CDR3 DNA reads TGTGCCAGCAGTTACTCCTTACGGGTTCGCACAGATACGCAGTATTTT.

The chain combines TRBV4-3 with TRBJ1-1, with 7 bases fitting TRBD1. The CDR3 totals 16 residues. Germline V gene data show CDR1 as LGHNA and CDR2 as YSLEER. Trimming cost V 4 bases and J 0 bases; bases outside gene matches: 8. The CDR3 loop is CASSPGAGGMNTEAFF. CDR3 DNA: TGCGCCAGCAGCCCCGGGGCAGGGGGGATGAACACTGAAGCTTTCTTT.

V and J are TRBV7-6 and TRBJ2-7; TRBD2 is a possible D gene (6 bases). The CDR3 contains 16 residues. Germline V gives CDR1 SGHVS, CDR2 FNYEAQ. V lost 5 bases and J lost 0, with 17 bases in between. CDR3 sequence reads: CASSVQADGSSYEQYF. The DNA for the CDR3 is TGTGCCAGCAGCGTCCAGGCGGACGGGAGCTCCTACGAGCAGTACTTC.

DNA for the CDR3: TGTGCCAGCAGTGCCTCGCGGTCACCCTCCTACAATGAGCAGTTCTTC. Its translation: CASSASRSPSYNEQFF. The V gene is TRBV5-4, the J gene TRBJ2-1; no reliable D call. The germline gives CDR1 SGHNT, CDR2 YYREEE (reference sequence). This CDR3 region has 16 residues. V was clipped by 5 bases and J by 0 bases, with 15 bases between them.

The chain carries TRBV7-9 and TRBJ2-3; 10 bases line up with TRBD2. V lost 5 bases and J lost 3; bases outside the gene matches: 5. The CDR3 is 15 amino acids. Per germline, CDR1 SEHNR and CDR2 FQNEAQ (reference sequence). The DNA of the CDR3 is TGTGCCAGCAGCAAAAGCGGGGGGGGAACAGATACGCAGTATTTT. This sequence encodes CASSKSGGGTDTQYF.

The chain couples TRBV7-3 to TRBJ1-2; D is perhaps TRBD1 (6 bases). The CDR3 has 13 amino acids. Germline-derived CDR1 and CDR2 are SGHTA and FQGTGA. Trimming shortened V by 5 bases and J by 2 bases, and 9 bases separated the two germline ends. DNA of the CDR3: TGTGCCAGCAGCGGGGACACCAACTATGGCTACACCTTC. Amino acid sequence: CASSGDTNYGYTF. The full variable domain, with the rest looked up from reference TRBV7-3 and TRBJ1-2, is GAGVSQTPSNKVTEKGKYVELRCDPISGHTALYWYRQSLGQGPEFLIYFQGTGAADDSGLPNDRFFAVRPEGSVSTLKIQRTERGDSAVYLCASSGDTNYGYTFGSGTRLTVV.

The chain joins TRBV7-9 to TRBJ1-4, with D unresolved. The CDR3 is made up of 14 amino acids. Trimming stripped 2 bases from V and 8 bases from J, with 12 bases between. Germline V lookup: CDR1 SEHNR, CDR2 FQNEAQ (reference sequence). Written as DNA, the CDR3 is TGTGCCAGCAGCTTAAATTCGCCCAGGGAAAAACTGTTTTTT. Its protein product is CASSLNSPREKLFF.

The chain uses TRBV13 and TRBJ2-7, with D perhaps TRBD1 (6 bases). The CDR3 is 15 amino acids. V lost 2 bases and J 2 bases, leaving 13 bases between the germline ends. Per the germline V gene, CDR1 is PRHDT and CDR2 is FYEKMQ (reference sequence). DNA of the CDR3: TGTGCCAGCAGCTTACCGGAGACAGGTCCCTACGAGCAGTACTTC. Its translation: CASSLPETGPYEQYF.

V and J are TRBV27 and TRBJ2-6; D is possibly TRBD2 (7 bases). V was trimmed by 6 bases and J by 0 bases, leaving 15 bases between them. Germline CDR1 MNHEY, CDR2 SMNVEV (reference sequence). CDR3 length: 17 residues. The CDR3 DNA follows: TGTGCCAGCAGGGAAAGGGGGGGCCTCTCTGGGGCCAACGTCCTGACTTTC. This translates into CASRERGGLSGANVLTF.

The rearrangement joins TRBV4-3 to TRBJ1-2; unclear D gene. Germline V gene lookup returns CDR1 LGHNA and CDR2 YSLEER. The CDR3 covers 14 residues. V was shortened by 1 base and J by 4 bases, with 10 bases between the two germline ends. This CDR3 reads CASSQVVGSYGYTF. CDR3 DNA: TGCGCCAGCAGCCAAGTGGTAGGGAGCTATGGCTACACCTTC.

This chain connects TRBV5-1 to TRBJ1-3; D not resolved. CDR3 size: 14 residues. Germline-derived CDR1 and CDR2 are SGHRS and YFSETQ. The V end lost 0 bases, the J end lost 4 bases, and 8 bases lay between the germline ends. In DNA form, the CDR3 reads TGCGCCAGCAGCTTGGGGGTAGGCGGAAACACCATATATTTT. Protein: CASSLGVGGNTIYF.

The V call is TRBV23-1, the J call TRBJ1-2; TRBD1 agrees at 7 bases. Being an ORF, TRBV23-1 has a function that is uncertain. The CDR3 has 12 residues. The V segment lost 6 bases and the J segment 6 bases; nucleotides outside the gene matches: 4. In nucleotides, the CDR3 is TGCGCCAGCAGGACAGGGAGTAATGGCTACACCTTC. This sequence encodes CASRTGSNGYTF.

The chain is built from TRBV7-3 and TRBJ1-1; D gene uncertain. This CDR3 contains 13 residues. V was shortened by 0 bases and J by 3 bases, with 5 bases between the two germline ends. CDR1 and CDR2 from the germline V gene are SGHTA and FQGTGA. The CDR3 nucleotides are TGTGCCAGCAGCTTAACGCCTTACACTGAAGCTTTCTTT. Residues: CASSLTPYTEAFF.

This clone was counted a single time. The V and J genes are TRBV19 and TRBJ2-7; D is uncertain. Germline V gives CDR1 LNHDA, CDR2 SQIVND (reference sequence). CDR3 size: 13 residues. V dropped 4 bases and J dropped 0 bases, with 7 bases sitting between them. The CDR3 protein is CASSTDYSYEQYF. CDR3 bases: TGTGCCAGTAGTACAGATTACTCCTACGAGCAGTACTTC. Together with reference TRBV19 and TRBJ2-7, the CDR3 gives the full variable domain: DGGITQSPKYLFRKEGQNVTLSCEQNLNHDAMYWYRQDPGQGLRLIYYSQIVNDFQKGDIAEGYSVSREKKESFPLTVTSAQKNPTAFYLCASSTDYSYEQYFGPGTRLTVT.

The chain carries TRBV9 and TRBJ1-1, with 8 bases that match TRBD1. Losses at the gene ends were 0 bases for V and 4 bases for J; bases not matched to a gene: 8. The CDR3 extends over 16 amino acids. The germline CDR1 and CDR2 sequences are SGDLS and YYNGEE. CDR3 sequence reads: CASSVGPGGIGTEAFF. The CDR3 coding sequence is TGTGCCAGCAGCGTAGGACCAGGGGGCATCGGCACTGAAGCTTTCTTT.

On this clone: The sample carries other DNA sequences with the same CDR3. CDR3 loop: CAISESRLSVGAETQYF. CDR3 nucleotides: TGTGCCATCAGTGAGTCGCGGTTGTCGGTAGGAGCAGAGACCCAGTACTTC. The chain combines TRBV10-3 with TRBJ2-5; D ambiguous. With 0 bases removed from V and 4 bases from J, the gap between germline ends came to 18 bases. Germline values: CDR1 ENHRY, CDR2 SYGVKD. The CDR3 is 17 amino acids.

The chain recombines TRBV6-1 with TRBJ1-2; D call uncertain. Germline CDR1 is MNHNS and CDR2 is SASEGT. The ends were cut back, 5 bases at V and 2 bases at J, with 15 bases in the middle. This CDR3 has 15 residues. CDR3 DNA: TGTGCCAGCAGTCCAATGATCGTACCCAACTATGGCTACACCTTC. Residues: CASSPMIVPNYGYTF.

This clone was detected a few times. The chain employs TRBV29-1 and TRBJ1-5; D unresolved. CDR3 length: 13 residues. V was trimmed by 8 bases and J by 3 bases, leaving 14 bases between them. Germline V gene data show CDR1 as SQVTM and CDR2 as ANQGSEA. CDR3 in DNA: TGCAGCTACCAGGTCGGGATCAATCAGCCCCAGCATTTT. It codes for CSYQVGINQPQHF.

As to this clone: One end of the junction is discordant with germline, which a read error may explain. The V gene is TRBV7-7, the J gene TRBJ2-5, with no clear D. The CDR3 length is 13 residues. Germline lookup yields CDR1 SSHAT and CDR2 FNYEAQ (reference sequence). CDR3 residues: CASSSPPGETQYF. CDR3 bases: TGTGCTAGCAGCTCCCCCCCGGGAGAGACCCAGTACTTC.

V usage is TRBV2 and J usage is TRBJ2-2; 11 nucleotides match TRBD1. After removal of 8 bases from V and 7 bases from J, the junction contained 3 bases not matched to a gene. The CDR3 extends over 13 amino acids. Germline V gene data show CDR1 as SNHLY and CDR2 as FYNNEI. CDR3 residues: CASGGQGDGELFF. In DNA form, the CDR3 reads TGTGCCAGCGGGGGACAGGGGGACGGGGAGCTGTTTTTT.

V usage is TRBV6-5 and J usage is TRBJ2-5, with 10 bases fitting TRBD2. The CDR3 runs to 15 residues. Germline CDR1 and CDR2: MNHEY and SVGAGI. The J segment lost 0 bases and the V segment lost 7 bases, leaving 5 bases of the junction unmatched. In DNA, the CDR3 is TGTGCCAGCACTTTAGCGGGGGGACACCAAGAGACCCAGTACTTC. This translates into CASTLAGGHQETQYF.

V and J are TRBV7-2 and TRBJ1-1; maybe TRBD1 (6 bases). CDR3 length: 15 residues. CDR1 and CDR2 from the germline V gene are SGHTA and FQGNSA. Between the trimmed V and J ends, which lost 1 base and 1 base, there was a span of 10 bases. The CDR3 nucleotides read TGTGCCAGCAGCTTAGTCGGGGGCGGGAACACTGAAGCTTTCTTT. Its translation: CASSLVGGGNTEAFF.

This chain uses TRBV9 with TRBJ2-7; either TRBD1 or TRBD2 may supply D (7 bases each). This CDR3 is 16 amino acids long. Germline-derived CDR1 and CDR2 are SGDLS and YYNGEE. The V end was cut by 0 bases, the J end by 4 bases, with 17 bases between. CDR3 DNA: TGTGCCAGCAGCGTAGGGTTCGGCAGGGGGGGTTACGAGCAGTACTTC. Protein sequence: CASSVGFGRGGYEQYF.

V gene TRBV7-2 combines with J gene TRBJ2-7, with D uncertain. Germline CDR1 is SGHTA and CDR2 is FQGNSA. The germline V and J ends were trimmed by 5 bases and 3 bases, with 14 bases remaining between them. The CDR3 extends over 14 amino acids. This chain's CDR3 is CASSLLSASYEQYF. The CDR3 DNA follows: TGTGCCAGCAGCCTCTTGAGTGCAAGCTACGAGCAGTACTTC.

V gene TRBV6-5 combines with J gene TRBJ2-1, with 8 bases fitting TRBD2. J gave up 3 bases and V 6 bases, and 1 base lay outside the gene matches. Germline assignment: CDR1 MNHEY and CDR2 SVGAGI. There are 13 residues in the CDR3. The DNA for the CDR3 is TGTGCCAGCAGAGGGACTAGCTACAATGAGCAGTTCTTC. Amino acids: CASRGTSYNEQFF.

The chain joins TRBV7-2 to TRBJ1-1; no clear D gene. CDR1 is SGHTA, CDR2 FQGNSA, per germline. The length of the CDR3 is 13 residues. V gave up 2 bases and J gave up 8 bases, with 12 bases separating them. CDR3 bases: TGTGCCAGCAGCTTAAACACCTTACAAGAAGCTTTCTTT. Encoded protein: CASSLNTLQEAFF.

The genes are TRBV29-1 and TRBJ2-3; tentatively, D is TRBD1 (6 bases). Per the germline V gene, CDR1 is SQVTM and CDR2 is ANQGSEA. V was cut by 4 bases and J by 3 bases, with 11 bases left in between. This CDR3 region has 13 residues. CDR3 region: CSVVLQGTDTQYF. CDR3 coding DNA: TGCAGCGTTGTGCTTCAGGGGACAGATACGCAGTATTTT.

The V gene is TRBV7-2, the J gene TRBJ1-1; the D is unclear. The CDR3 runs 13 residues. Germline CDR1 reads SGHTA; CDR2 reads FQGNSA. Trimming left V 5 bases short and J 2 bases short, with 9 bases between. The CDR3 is CASSQAVNTEAFF. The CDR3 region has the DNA TGTGCCAGCAGCCAAGCCGTAAACACTGAAGCTTTCTTT.

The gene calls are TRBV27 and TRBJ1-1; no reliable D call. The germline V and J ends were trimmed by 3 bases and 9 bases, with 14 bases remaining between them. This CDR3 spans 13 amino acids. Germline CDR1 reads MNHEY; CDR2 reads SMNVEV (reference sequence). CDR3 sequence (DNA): TGTGCCAGCAGTTTGAGAGAAGGGAGCCAAGCTTTCTTT. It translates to CASSLREGSQAFF.

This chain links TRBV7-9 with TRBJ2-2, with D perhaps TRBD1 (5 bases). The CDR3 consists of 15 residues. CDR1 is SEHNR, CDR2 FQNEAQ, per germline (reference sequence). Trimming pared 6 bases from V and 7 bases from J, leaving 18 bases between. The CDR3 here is CASRTSGLLRGELFF. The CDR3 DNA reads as TGTGCCAGCAGAACTTCAGGGTTACTGCGCGGGGAGCTGTTTTTT.